The 15 T cell receptor beta chains reported below all come from one sample, sequenced in a study of CD8+CD57+ T cells in acquired aplastic anemia. Whoever was chosen for sequencing had shown CD8+CD57+ cell expansion by flow cytometry. Genomic DNA templated the TCR beta VDJ and CDR3 profiling. TCRdb re-called the reads with MiXCR, one entry per CDR3 protein. Altogether some 160,000 distinct CDR3 sequences are present, around 52% being singletons, with the ten largest covering around a third. Sequenced input: sorted CD4+, CD8+, or CD8+CD57+ T cells (not recorded which) from PBMCs. These receptors were obtained from a human donor with aplastic anemia.

The chain couples TRBV20-1 to TRBJ1-2; no clear D. Germline V lookup: CDR1 DFQATT, CDR2 SNEGSKA (reference sequence). Trimming took off 7 bases at V and 14 bases at J, with 23 bases between the two ends. The CDR3 totals 12 residues. This CDR3 reads CSVKSRASLCTF. In DNA, the CDR3 is TGCAGTGTGAAGAGTAGGGCCTCTCTATGTACCTTC.

V gene TRBV20-1 combines with J gene TRBJ1-2, with D perhaps TRBD1 (5 bases). Between the trimmed V and J ends, which lost 6 bases and 7 bases, there was a span of 12 bases. This CDR3 contains 11 residues. The germline V gene encodes CDR1 DFQATT and CDR2 SNEGSKA (reference sequence). The CDR3 region is CSAGRDGGYTF. DNA of the CDR3: TGCAGTGCCGGGAGGGACGGTGGCTACACCTTC.

This clonotype was recorded at least ten times. A much bigger clone sits one base away, suggesting this may be a read error. The CDR3 spells CSVPNRQEPYYGYTF. CDR3 DNA: TGCAGCGTTCCCAACCGACAGGAACCCTACTATGGCTACACCTTC. The chain carries TRBV29-1 and TRBJ1-2, with D tentatively TRBD1 (6 bases). V was trimmed by 5 bases and J by 3 bases, leaving 19 bases between them. The CDR3 length is 15 residues. Germline loops: CDR1 SQVTM, CDR2 ANQGSEA.

The chain links TRBV6-5 to TRBJ2-5; either TRBD1 or TRBD2 may fit D (5 bases each). The CDR3 sequence is 15 residues long. Trimming left V 2 bases short and J 4 bases short, with 14 bases between. Germline V gives CDR1 MNHEY, CDR2 SVGAGI. As DNA, the CDR3 is TGTGCCAGCAGTTACATCGCAGGTGGGGGAGAGACCCAGTACTTC. This sequence encodes CASSYIAGGGETQYF.

The gene calls are TRBV11-2 and TRBJ2-7, with D perhaps given as TRBD1 or TRBD2 (6 bases each). Looked up from germline, CDR1 is SGHAT and CDR2 is FQNNGV. The CDR3 totals 14 residues. Trimming pared 5 bases from V and 2 bases from J, leaving 13 bases between. CDR3 amino acids: CASSGGTNPYEQYF. The CDR3 bases are TGTGCCAGCAGCGGGGGGACAAACCCCTACGAGCAGTACTTC.

This chain uses TRBV2 with TRBJ2-7; D remains unclear. Deletions cut 7 bases from V and 4 bases from J, with 11 bases between. This CDR3 spans 12 amino acids. Per germline, CDR1 SNHLY and CDR2 FYNNEI. This chain's CDR3 is CASTFKIYEQYF. Written as DNA, the CDR3 is TGTGCCAGCACCTTTAAGATTTACGAGCAGTACTTC.

This clonotype was found once. The junction shows a germline mismatch at one end, possibly a read error. The chain carries TRBV10-3 and TRBJ1-2; D gene ambiguous. CDR1 ENHRY and CDR2 SYGVKD come from the germline V gene. The CDR3 spans 13 residues. The CDR3 nucleotides read TGTGCCATCAGGGAGTTGGGCGGTAATGGCTACACCTTC. This encodes CAIRELGGNGYTF.

The DNA for the CDR3 is TGTGCCAGTGGACAGGGGACTGAAGCTTTCTTT. Encoded protein: CASGQGTEAFF. This chain links TRBV5-4 with TRBJ1-1, with 9 bases fitting TRBD1. The CDR3 covers 11 residues. Germline-derived CDR1 and CDR2 are SGHNT and YYREEE (reference sequence). J was trimmed by 5 bases and V by 8 bases; bases with no gene match: 1.

V is TRBV7-3 and J is TRBJ2-2; 7 bases align to TRBD1. In germline, CDR1 is SGHTA, CDR2 FQGTGA. The ends lost 5 bases at V and 0 bases at J; junction bases unmatched: 3. The CDR3 has 15 residues. The CDR3 protein is CASSRQGPNTGELFF. In DNA form, the CDR3 reads TGTGCCAGCAGCCGACAGGGACCGAACACCGGGGAGCTGTTTTTT.

The sample holds a few counts of this clonotype. The chain combines TRBV15 with TRBJ1-1, with D perhaps TRBD1 (6 bases). With 3 bases removed from V and 11 bases from J, the gap between germline ends came to 13 bases. Germline CDR1 and CDR2: LNHNV and YYDKDF (reference sequence). The CDR3 has 12 residues. The CDR3: CATSRDRKEAFF. CDR3 coding DNA: TGTGCCACCAGCAGGGACAGAAAGGAGGCTTTCTTT.

The chain combines TRBV5-6 with TRBJ2-2, with D maybe TRBD1 (6 bases). This CDR3 region has 14 residues. Germline CDR1 is SGHDT and CDR2 is YYEEEE. Trimming pared 7 bases from V and 4 bases from J, leaving 14 bases between. The CDR3 DNA is TGTGCCAGCTGTGTCGCAGGGGTCACCGGGGAGCTGTTTTTT. Translation: CASCVAGVTGELFF.

This clonotype was counted ten times or more. This rearrangement joins TRBV10-3 to TRBJ1-1; no definite D call. With 1 base removed from V and 1 base from J, the gap between germline ends came to 7 bases. This CDR3 spans 14 amino acids. In germline, CDR1 is ENHRY, CDR2 SYGVKD. CDR3 in DNA: TGTGCCATCAGTGAGTTGAGTTCGAACACTGAAGCTTTCTTT. It codes for CAISELSSNTEAFF.

This clonotype was seen at least ten times. This rearrangement joins TRBV12-5 to TRBJ2-2; D gene unclear. V was clipped by 7 bases and J by 4 bases, with 10 bases between them. Germline assignment: CDR1 LGHNT and CDR2 FRNRAP. This CDR3 region has 13 residues. The CDR3 DNA reads TGTGCTAGTGACCGAGACCTCACCGGGGAGCTGTTTTTT. This translates into CASDRDLTGELFF.

V and J are TRBV7-8 and TRBJ1-1, with TRBD1 as a possible D gene (6 bases). CDR1 is SGHVS, CDR2 FQNEAQ, per germline. CDR3 length equals 12 residues. Trimming cost V 4 bases and J 7 bases, with 10 bases left between them. This CDR3 is CASSSGAGEAFF. CDR3 sequence (DNA): TGTGCCAGCAGCTCGGGGGCAGGTGAAGCTTTCTTT.

The gene calls are TRBV15 and TRBJ2-4; D possibly uses TRBD1 or TRBD2 (6 bases each). CDR3 size: 17 residues. The germline gives CDR1 LNHNV, CDR2 YYDKDF (reference sequence). Trimming took 0 bases from V and 3 from J, leaving 15 bases between them. The DNA of the CDR3 is TGTGCCACCAGCAGAGAGGGGGCTAGCGACGGCAAAAACATTCAGTACTTC. Amino acid sequence: CATSREGASDGKNIQYF.